This paragraph reports one T cell receptor (beta chain). Its antigen is undetermined. A second PCR, run for roughly 7 to 11 cycles, used a sample-barcoded 5' primer plus a J-beta primer mix. TCRdb independently ran MiXCR on the 5' RACE reads; one entry per CDR3 protein. Among around 800,000 distinct CDR3 sequences, about a quarter were seen once, and the ten largest hold about 3%. This CDR3 comprises 18 residues. The germline V gene has CDR1 MNHEY and CDR2 SVGEGT. With V trimmed by 2 bases and J by 4 bases, 15 bases remained unmatched. This sample was included in a study of blood T cells in healthy people across ages. Study-level findings and limits: Not knowing donor CMV status may have confounded expanded clonotype changes.

These data were also filed under a second study, of T cells of mothers and their children.

The chain combines TRBV6-2 or TRBV6-3 with TRBJ2-5; 8 positions agree with TRBD1. Sequencing input: blood. This TCR was sampled from a boy between 10 and 17 years old in good health. In DNA, the CDR3 is TGTGCCAGCAGTTACGGAGGGACAGGCCATCTCAACGGAGAGACCCAGTACTTC. Translated: CASSYGGTGHLNGETQYF.